The 26 T cell receptor beta chains given below trace back to one sample, sequenced in a study of blood T cell repertoires in COVID-19. The table came from immunoSEQ multiplex PCR; TCRdb's copy has only in-frame clones and leaves some out. This sample yields around 250,000 clones, of which roughly nine tenths are seen a single time; 6.2% belongs to the top ten. Material: peripheral blood. These receptors all come from a man aged 60-69 years with acute or convalescent COVID-19.

The chain uses TRBV5-1 and TRBJ1-1; possibly TRBD1 for D (6 bases). V gave up 3 bases and J gave up 0 bases, with 12 bases separating them. The CDR3 runs 15 residues. Germline values: CDR1 SGHRS, CDR2 YFSETQ. The CDR3 DNA follows: TGCGCCAGCAGCTCGATGGGACACCTGAACACTGAAGCTTTCTTT. Translating it yields CASSSMGHLNTEAFF.

This clone has a single count. The chain recombines TRBV7-2 with TRBJ1-5, with 7 bases that match TRBD1. Unmatched junction bases numbered 10, after V lost 5 bases and J lost 6 bases. Germline lookup yields CDR1 SGHTA and CDR2 FQGNSA. The CDR3 has 15 residues. The CDR3: CASSPFTGVGQPQHF. The CDR3 DNA reads as TGTGCCAGCAGCCCATTCACAGGGGTAGGTCAGCCCCAGCATTTT.

This chain links TRBV27 with TRBJ2-2, with D uncertain. The CDR3 spans 14 residues. Germline V lookup: CDR1 MNHEY, CDR2 SMNVEV (reference sequence). V lost 0 bases, J lost 6 bases, and 8 bases lay in between. CDR3 loop: CASSLSTPPGELFF. The CDR3 nucleotides read TGTGCCAGCAGTTTATCAACTCCCCCCGGGGAGCTGTTTTTT.

This clone was recorded once. The chain joins TRBV5-8 to TRBJ1-4; 10 bases map to TRBD1. There are 16 residues in the CDR3. Germline assignment: CDR1 SGHTS and CDR2 YDEGEE. V trimming: 3 bases; J trimming: 8 bases; junction bases outside the gene matches: 10. CDR3 protein: CASSYRDRGSYEKLFF. The CDR3 DNA follows: TGTGCCAGCAGCTACCGGGACAGGGGTAGTTACGAAAAACTGTTTTTT. The variable domain in full, with the rest retrieved from reference TRBV5-8 and TRBJ1-4, is EAGVTQSPTHLIKTRGQQATLRCSPISGHTSVYWYQQALGLGLQFLLWYDEGEERNRGNFPPRFSGRQFPNYSSELNVNALELEDSALYLCASSYRDRGSYEKLFFGSGTQLSVL.

CDR3 loop: CASSGLARPGDEQFF. In DNA, the CDR3 is TGTGCCAGCAGCGGACTAGCGAGGCCGGGGGATGAGCAGTTCTTC. This sequence joins TRBV27 and TRBJ2-1; 9 bases agree with TRBD2. After removal of 6 bases from V and 8 bases from J, the junction contained 11 bases not matched to a gene. The CDR3 spans 15 residues. Germline CDR1 and CDR2: MNHEY and SMNVEV (reference sequence).

A few counts support this clone. The V call is TRBV2, the J call TRBJ2-2; TRBD2 agrees at 7 bases. Germline loops: CDR1 SNHLY, CDR2 FYNNEI. This CDR3 contains 15 residues. With 4 bases clipped from V and 1 base from J, the junction kept 3 bases outside the gene matches. Here the CDR3 reads CASSALAGNTGELFF. CDR3 DNA sequence: TGTGCCAGCAGTGCCTTAGCGGGGAACACCGGGGAGCTGTTTTTT. Full variable domain (outside the CDR3, taken from reference TRBV2 and TRBJ2-2): EPEVTQTPSHQVTQMGQEVILRCVPISNHLYFYWYRQILGQKVEFLVSFYNNEISEKSEIFDDQFSVERPDGSNFTLKIRSTKLEDSAMYFCASSALAGNTGELFFGEGSRLTVL.

The chain links TRBV11-1 to TRBJ2-1; no definite D call. V shed 2 bases and J shed 5 bases, with 7 bases lying between them. The CDR3 consists of 13 residues. CDR1 and CDR2 (germline): SGHAT, FQDESV (reference sequence). In nucleotides, the CDR3 is TGTGCCAGCAGCTTATCACTAAACAATGAGCAGTTCTTC. Translation gives CASSLSLNNEQFF.

The V and J genes are TRBV5-1 and TRBJ2-7; 9 bases match TRBD1. The CDR3 loop spans 15 amino acids. CDR1 and CDR2 (germline): SGHRS, YFSETQ. Germline trimming cut 4 bases from V and 2 bases from J; bases unmatched to any gene: 7. Written as DNA, the CDR3 is TGCGCCAGCAGCCCGTCGGGACAGGGAACCTACGAGCAGTACTTC. Its translation is CASSPSGQGTYEQYF.

The chain employs TRBV29-1 and TRBJ1-1, with D possibly TRBD1 on 6 matching bases. This CDR3 is built from 13 residues. The germline V gene has CDR1 SQVTM and CDR2 ANQGSEA. The ends were cut back, 4 bases at V and 5 bases at J, with 14 bases in the middle. The CDR3 DNA reads as TGCAGCGTTGTAGCGGGGGCAGGGACTGAAGCTTTCTTT. This encodes CSVVAGAGTEAFF.

CDR3 loop: CASSLGSGVNTEAFF. CDR3 DNA: TGTGCCAGCAGCTTGGGCTCCGGGGTCAACACTGAAGCTTTCTTT. V usage is TRBV7-2 and J usage is TRBJ1-1, with no clear D. The CDR3 extends over 15 amino acids. V dropped 3 bases and J dropped 2 bases, with 13 bases sitting between them. The germline gives CDR1 SGHTA, CDR2 FQGNSA. The full variable domain, with the rest looked up from reference TRBV7-2 and TRBJ1-1, is GAGVSQSPSNKVTEKGKDVELRCDPISGHTALYWYRQSLGQGLEFLIYFQGNSAPDKSGLPSDRFSAERTGGSVSTLTIQRTQQEDSAVYLCASSLGSGVNTEAFFGQGTRLTVV.

The chain has TRBV20-1 and TRBJ1-1; no reliable D call. Germline values: CDR1 DFQATT, CDR2 SNEGSKA (reference sequence). The CDR3 contains 11 residues. Trimming shortened V by 3 bases and J by 12 bases, and 14 bases separated the two germline ends. CDR3 in amino acids: CSASPTEKTFF. In nucleotides, the CDR3 is TGCAGTGCTAGTCCAACGGAGAAAACTTTCTTT.

This clone appeared a few times. The chain uses TRBV27 and TRBJ2-7; D possibly corresponds to TRBD2 (5 bases). V lost 5 bases and J 2 bases, leaving 13 bases between the germline ends. The CDR3 runs to 14 residues. Per the germline V gene, CDR1 is MNHEY and CDR2 is SMNVEV (reference sequence). The CDR3 bases are TGTGCCAGCAGTCCGACTACTTCTCCCTACGAGCAGTACTTC. Protein sequence: CASSPTTSPYEQYF.

The count of this clone is one. The V and J genes are TRBV7-9 and TRBJ2-7; possible D gene TRBD2, 6 bases. Trimming left V 2 bases short and J 2 bases short, with 16 bases between. The CDR3 contains 16 residues. The germline V gene has CDR1 SEHNR and CDR2 FQNEAQ (reference sequence). The CDR3 sequence is CASSLSAGTVPYEQYF. CDR3 in DNA: TGTGCCAGCAGCTTATCGGCGGGGACGGTACCCTACGAGCAGTACTTC.

The V gene is TRBV11-2, the J gene TRBJ1-1, with D perhaps matching TRBD1 (5 bases). V lost 1 base and J lost 3, with 15 bases in between. CDR3 length equals 16 residues. Germline V gives CDR1 SGHAT, CDR2 FQNNGV. CDR3 residues: CASSLGVRGFDTEAFF. DNA of the CDR3: TGTGCCAGCAGCTTAGGGGTAAGGGGATTTGACACTGAAGCTTTCTTT. Full variable domain (outside the CDR3, taken from reference TRBV11-2 and TRBJ1-1): EAGVAQSPRYKIIEKRQSVAFWCNPISGHATLYWYQQILGQGPKLLIQFQNNGVVDDSQLPKDRFSAERLKGVDSTLKIQPAKLEDSAVYLCASSLGVRGFDTEAFFGQGTRLTVV.

The gene calls are TRBV24-1 and TRBJ2-3; 9 bases are shared with TRBD2. The ends lost 5 bases at V and 2 bases at J; junction bases unmatched: 7. The CDR3 runs to 16 residues. Germline assignment: CDR1 KGHDR and CDR2 SFDVKD. This CDR3 is CATSALTSGYTDTQYF. In DNA form, the CDR3 reads TGTGCCACCAGTGCCCTGACTAGCGGTTACACAGATACGCAGTATTTT.

V is TRBV6-5 and J is TRBJ2-4; possible D gene TRBD2, 6 bases. V was shortened by 7 bases and J by 9 bases, with 16 bases between the two germline ends. Germline lookup yields CDR1 MNHEY and CDR2 SVGAGI. The CDR3 runs 13 residues. The CDR3 sequence: CASTTEGGFIQYF. In DNA, the CDR3 is TGTGCCAGCACCACAGAAGGAGGGTTCATTCAGTACTTC.

The genes are TRBV18 and TRBJ1-1, with unresolved D. The CDR3 runs 12 residues. From germline, CDR1 is KGHSH and CDR2 LQKENI. The ends were cut back, 3 bases at V and 8 bases at J, with 10 bases in the middle. This CDR3 is CASSPLGQEAFF. CDR3 nucleotide sequence: TGTGCCAGCTCACCCCTAGGCCAAGAAGCTTTCTTT. The full variable domain, rest sourced from reference TRBV18 and TRBJ1-1, is NAGVMQNPRHLVRRRGQEARLRCSPMKGHSHVYWYRQLPEEGLKFMVYLQKENIIDESGMPKERFSAEFPKEGPSILRIQQVVRGDSAAYFCASSPLGQEAFFGQGTRLTVV.

The chain links TRBV5-1 to TRBJ2-1; D is ambiguous. The CDR3 runs 16 residues. Germline CDR1 and CDR2: SGHRS and YFSETQ. Trimming stripped 0 bases from V and 0 bases from J, with 10 bases between. CDR3 residues: CASSLEAVRSYNEQFF. The CDR3 DNA reads as TGCGCCAGCAGCTTGGAGGCGGTTCGCTCCTACAATGAGCAGTTCTTC.

V gene TRBV5-4 combines with J gene TRBJ1-5; perhaps TRBD1 as D (5 bases). In germline, CDR1 is SGHNT, CDR2 YYREEE (reference sequence). The CDR3 runs to 14 residues. Trimming stripped 3 bases from V and 1 base from J, with 8 bases between. The CDR3 nucleotides are TGTGCCAGCAGCTCAGGGATCAGCAATCAGCCCCAGCATTTT. It specifies CASSSGISNQPQHF.

The chain has TRBV30 and TRBJ1-4; no clear D gene. V was cut by 6 bases and J by 8 bases, with 16 bases left in between. CDR3 length equals 13 residues. Germline values: CDR1 GTSNPN, CDR2 SVGIG (reference sequence). The DNA for the CDR3 is TGTGCCTGTTACGGGGTGTTCCCGGAAAAACTGTTTTTT. This encodes CACYGVFPEKLFF.

The genes are TRBV20-1 and TRBJ2-3, with 8 nucleotides matching TRBD2. Germline loops: CDR1 DFQATT, CDR2 SNEGSKA (reference sequence). The CDR3 consists of 16 residues. Unmatched junction bases numbered 16, after V lost 3 bases and J lost 8 bases. DNA of the CDR3: TGCAGTGCTAGTCGTGGGGCCAGCGGGAGAAGGACTACGCAGTATTTT. Protein sequence: CSASRGASGRRTTQYF.

The chain couples TRBV11-3 to TRBJ2-1; no firm D call. The germline gives CDR1 SGHNT, CDR2 YENEEA. The CDR3 length is 15 residues. Trimming stripped 1 base from V and 7 bases from J, with 14 bases between. CDR3 bases: TGTGCCAGCAGCTTAGGGGCAGTAGATAATAATGAGCAGTTCTTC. Its protein is CASSLGAVDNNEQFF.

V is TRBV19 and J is TRBJ2-1, with a tentative D call TRBD2 (6 bases). The CDR3 has 15 residues. Trimming removed 2 bases at V and 8 bases at J, with 16 bases between. Germline V CDR1 and CDR2: LNHDA, SQIVND (reference sequence). CDR3 sequence: CASSILDRPGDEQFF. DNA for the CDR3: TGTGCCAGTAGTATACTTGACCGCCCGGGGGATGAGCAGTTCTTC.

V and J are TRBV4-3 and TRBJ1-2; 10 bases are shared with TRBD1. This CDR3 is 15 amino acids long. J lost 4 bases, V lost 3 bases, and 5 bases had no gene match. CDR1 is LGHNA, CDR2 YSLEER, per germline. CDR3 amino acids: CASSQRQGASYGYTF. The CDR3 DNA follows: TGCGCCAGCAGCCAGAGACAGGGGGCCTCCTATGGCTACACCTTC.

In this sample, this clone turned up a few times. The chain links TRBV27 to TRBJ1-5; 7 bases match TRBD1. Trimming took 6 bases from V and 7 from J; bases not matched to a gene: 12. The CDR3 is made up of 15 amino acids. Germline CDR1 is MNHEY and CDR2 is SMNVEV (reference sequence). The CDR3 DNA follows: TGTGCCAGCAGACCACCGGACAGGCCCCCACAGCCCCAGCATTTT. It translates to CASRPPDRPPQPQHF.

The CDR3 sequence: CASSAHRFRGAPGTSGIWTGELFF. In nucleotides, the CDR3 is TGTGCCAGCTCCGCTCACCGCTTCCGGGGGGCGCCCGGGACTAGCGGGATTTGGACCGGGGAGCTGTTTTTT. The chain uses TRBV18 and TRBJ2-2; 13 bases agree with TRBD2. The CDR3 covers 24 residues. Trimming took 6 bases from V and 5 from J; bases not matched to a gene: 30. Germline lookup yields CDR1 KGHSH and CDR2 LQKENI.